This passage covers 30 T cell receptor beta chains from one sample sequenced in a study of T cell responses to AZD1222 COVID-19 vaccine. Profiled with immunoSEQ multiplex PCR; TCRdb holds only in-frame clones, not every one. The table lists roughly 140,000 clones, about 91% of them singletons, with about 3.4% in the top ten. Sequenced material: peripheral blood, taken on day 0 of MenACWY control vaccination. These receptors were obtained from an adult in good health.

CDR3 DNA: TGCGCCAGCAGCCTTAAACAGGGGCTCGGCTCCTACGAGCAGTACTTC. Translating it yields CASSLKQGLGSYEQYF. J is TRBJ2-7 and V is TRBV4-1, with 7 bases fitting TRBD1. V trimming: 4 bases; J trimming: 0 bases; junction bases outside the gene matches: 9. Germline V CDR1 and CDR2: MGHRA, YSYEKL. The CDR3 spans 16 residues.

This chain links TRBV21-1 with TRBJ1-2; the table calls TRBD1, which could not be checked here. TRBV21-1 is labeled a pseudogene. The CDR3 has 14 residues. The CDR3 sequence: CASSTARTDYGYTF. The CDR3 nucleotides are TGTGCCAGCAGCACGGCTCGGACAGACTATGGCTACACCTTC.

The chain couples TRBV10-2 to TRBJ2-5; tentatively, D is TRBD1 (6 bases). The CDR3 extends over 14 amino acids. Trimming removed 6 bases at V and 5 bases at J, with 16 bases between. The germline V gene encodes CDR1 WSHSY and CDR2 SAAADI. The DNA for the CDR3 is TGCGCCAGCAGCGTTGGACAGTCTAGGGAGACCCAGTACTTC. As protein: CASSVGQSRETQYF.

The rearrangement links TRBV7-2 to TRBJ2-2; no clear D gene. The CDR3 runs 16 residues. V gave up 5 bases and J gave up 7 bases, with 20 bases separating them. Germline lookup yields CDR1 SGHTA and CDR2 FQGNSA. Written as DNA, the CDR3 is TGTGCCAGCAGCGCCCACCGAACGAGGATTAGCGGGGAGCTGTTTTTT. It yields the protein CASSAHRTRISGELFF. The full variable domain, its missing parts supplied by reference TRBV7-2 and TRBJ2-2, is GAGVSQSPSNKVTEKGKDVELRCDPISGHTALYWYRQSLGQGLEFLIYFQGNSAPDKSGLPSDRFSAERTGGSVSTLTIQRTQQEDSAVYLCASSAHRTRISGELFFGEGSRLTVL.

The chain uses TRBV30 and TRBJ1-2, with D possibly TRBD1 on 6 matching bases. Germline V CDR1 and CDR2: GTSNPN, SVGIG (reference sequence). The CDR3 has 13 amino acids. With 4 bases removed from V and 4 bases from J, the gap between germline ends came to 13 bases. CDR3 coding DNA: TGTGCCTGGATTACTGGAGGGGGCTATGGCTACACCTTC. This encodes CAWITGGGYGYTF.

The rearrangement joins TRBV6-2 or TRBV6-3 to TRBJ1-2; 7 positions agree with TRBD1. The CDR3 is 12 residues long. Germline V CDR1 and CDR2: MNHEY, SVGEGT. V lost 6 bases and J lost 3; bases outside the gene matches: 1. The CDR3: CASSGTDYGYTF. The CDR3 nucleotides are TGTGCCAGCAGCGGGACAGACTATGGCTACACCTTC.

The chain employs TRBV6-2 or TRBV6-3 and TRBJ1-1, with unresolved D. Deletions cut 5 bases from V and 2 bases from J, with 15 bases between. The CDR3 totals 15 residues. Germline V gene lookup returns CDR1 MNHEY and CDR2 SVGEGT. As DNA, the CDR3 is TGTGCCAGCAGTGCCCTATCATTGCGAAACACTGAAGCTTTCTTT. Protein: CASSALSLRNTEAFF.

CDR3 bases: TGTGCCAGCAGCCAGGGACCTTACACTTTCTACGAGCAGTACTTC. It specifies CASSQGPYTFYEQYF. J is TRBJ2-7 and V is TRBV3-1 (or the pseudogene TRBV3-2); D is perhaps TRBD1 or TRBD2 (5 bases each). This CDR3 has 15 amino acids. Trimming shortened V by 3 bases and J by 3 bases, and 15 bases separated the two germline ends. CDR1 and CDR2 (germline): LGHDT, YNNKEL (reference sequence).

The V gene is TRBV30, the J gene TRBJ1-2, with unresolved D. The CDR3 has 13 residues. The V end lost 5 bases, the J end lost 1 base, and 11 bases lay between the germline ends. CDR1 GTSNPN and CDR2 SVGIG come from the germline V gene (reference sequence). The CDR3 DNA is TGTGCCTGGTTTGTCACCAATAACTATGGCTACACCTTC. It translates to CAWFVTNNYGYTF.

The genes are TRBV6-2 or TRBV6-3 and TRBJ2-7, with TRBD2 matching 12 bases. Germline V CDR1 and CDR2: MNHEY, SVGEGT. This CDR3 spans 16 amino acids. V trimming: 1 base; J trimming: 4 bases; junction bases outside the gene matches: 5. For the CDR3, the DNA is TGTGCCAGCAGTTACTTCGGGACTAGCGGGTTTTACGAGCAGTACTTC. Protein: CASSYFGTSGFYEQYF.

Concerning this clone itself: This same CDR3 is encoded by further DNA sequences in the sample. This chain connects TRBV5-1 to TRBJ2-3, with D uncertain. The CDR3 is made up of 11 amino acids. V was shortened by 2 bases and J by 4 bases, with 2 bases between the two germline ends. CDR1 is SGHRS and CDR2 is YFSETQ in the germline V gene. CDR3 amino acids: CASSLADTQYF. DNA for the CDR3: TGCGCCAGCAGCTTAGCAGATACGCAGTATTTT.

The chain employs TRBV27 and TRBJ2-7; D may be TRBD2 (6 bases). Germline loops: CDR1 MNHEY, CDR2 SMNVEV (reference sequence). V lost 6 bases, J lost 0 bases, and 15 bases lay in between. The CDR3 totals 15 residues. Here the CDR3 reads CASRGRDSSSYEQYF. The DNA for the CDR3 is TGTGCCAGCAGGGGGCGGGACTCCAGCTCCTACGAGCAGTACTTC.

This chain links TRBV5-4 with TRBJ1-4, with a possible D match to TRBD1 (6 bases). Trimming cost V 0 bases and J 3 bases, with 9 bases left between them. The CDR3 runs 15 residues. The germline V gene encodes CDR1 SGHNT and CDR2 YYREEE (reference sequence). CDR3 sequence reads: CASSLGGQPNEKLFF. Here the CDR3 DNA reads TGTGCCAGCAGCTTGGGCGGACAGCCTAATGAAAAACTGTTTTTT.

The J gene is TRBJ1-2, the V gene TRBV7-2; TRBD1 is a possible D gene (6 bases). This CDR3 is built from 14 residues. The ends were cut back, 5 bases at V and 2 bases at J, with 12 bases in the middle. Germline V gene data show CDR1 as SGHTA and CDR2 as FQGNSA. CDR3 bases: TGTGCCAGCAGCCGTAGGACAGACAACTATGGCTACACCTTC. It specifies CASSRRTDNYGYTF.

V gene TRBV27 combines with J gene TRBJ1-2, with D hard to call. Trimming removed 3 bases at V and 3 bases at J, with 8 bases between. The CDR3 runs 13 residues. The germline V gene encodes CDR1 MNHEY and CDR2 SMNVEV (reference sequence). CDR3 DNA: TGTGCCAGCAGTTTTGGCGGCGACTATGGCTACACCTTC. Protein sequence: CASSFGGDYGYTF.

The chain joins TRBV5-1 to TRBJ2-7; no clear D. The CDR3 consists of 13 residues. V lost 0 bases to trimming and J lost 6 bases, with 10 bases between them. Germline CDR1 and CDR2: SGHRS and YFSETQ. CDR3 DNA sequence: TGCGCCAGCAGCTTGGATGGGGTCGGCGAGCAGTACTTC. Its protein is CASSLDGVGEQYF.

This sequence joins TRBV7-8 and TRBJ2-1; weak D call: TRBD2 (6 bases). The CDR3 loop spans 17 amino acids. Germline CDR1 reads SGHVS; CDR2 reads FQNEAQ. V was cut by 0 bases and J by 3 bases, with 15 bases left in between. CDR3 in amino acids: CASSLAGGGLLYNEQFF. The CDR3 region has the DNA TGTGCCAGCAGCTTAGCGGGAGGAGGACTGCTCTACAATGAGCAGTTCTTC.

The rearrangement links TRBV30 to TRBJ1-5, with D possibly matching TRBD1 (6 bases). CDR3 length: 13 amino acids. Between the trimmed V and J ends, which lost 3 bases and 4 bases, there was a span of 10 bases. CDR1 is GTSNPN and CDR2 is SVGIG in the germline V gene (reference sequence). CDR3 loop: CAWRDSPNQPQHF. The CDR3 coding sequence is TGTGCCTGGAGGGACAGCCCAAATCAGCCCCAGCATTTT.

The chain uses TRBV4-1 and TRBJ2-3; no firm D call. V was pared by 0 bases and J by 10 bases, with 17 bases between. There are 15 residues in the CDR3. Germline loops: CDR1 MGHRA, CDR2 YSYEKL. The CDR3 here is CASSQDKGPPQAQYF. For the CDR3, the DNA is TGCGCCAGCAGCCAAGATAAGGGTCCACCTCAAGCGCAGTATTTT.

The chain employs TRBV3-1 (or the pseudogene TRBV3-2) and TRBJ2-5; 7 bases match TRBD2. V lost 0 bases, J lost 6 bases, and 7 bases stayed unmatched. The CDR3 runs 15 residues. CDR1 is LGHDT and CDR2 is YNNKEL in the germline V gene (reference sequence). For the CDR3, the DNA is TGTGCCAGCAGCCAAGATCTTACTAGCGTCCAGACCCAGTACTTC. Translation gives CASSQDLTSVQTQYF.

The chain combines TRBV11-1 with TRBJ2-3; 10 nucleotides line up with TRBD1. CDR3 length equals 16 residues. J lost 3 bases, V lost 5 bases, and 8 bases had no gene match. Germline V gene sequence: CDR1 SGHAT, CDR2 FQDESV (reference sequence). The CDR3: CASSPDPGQGTDTQYF. The CDR3 DNA reads as TGTGCCAGCAGCCCGGACCCGGGACAGGGGACAGATACGCAGTATTTT.

The J gene is TRBJ1-3, the V gene TRBV2; D gene uncertain. The V and J ends lost 7 bases and 2 bases respectively, with 21 bases between them. CDR1 and CDR2 (germline): SNHLY, FYNNEI. CDR3 length: 17 residues. The DNA for the CDR3 is TGTGCCAGCACCAAGATGGTGGGTACATTCCCTGGAAACACCATATATTTT. It is translated as CASTKMVGTFPGNTIYF.

DNA for the CDR3: TGTGCCAGCAGGGCGGGAGGGCCCGCAGATACGCAGTATTTT. It specifies CASRAGGPADTQYF. V and J are TRBV2 and TRBJ2-3, with 9 bases lining up with TRBD2. The CDR3 totals 14 residues. V lost 6 bases and J lost 4; bases outside the gene matches: 5. Germline V gene lookup returns CDR1 SNHLY and CDR2 FYNNEI.

The V call is TRBV19, the J call TRBJ1-5; D is perhaps TRBD1 (5 bases). Germline values: CDR1 LNHDA, CDR2 SQIVND (reference sequence). This CDR3 is 15 amino acids long. V lost 4 bases to trimming and J lost 2 bases, with 12 bases between them. CDR3 DNA sequence: TGTGCCAGTAGTACCGACAGCACCGGCAATCAGCCCCAGCATTTT. Translating gives CASSTDSTGNQPQHF. Using reference TRBV19 and TRBJ1-5 for the parts outside the CDR3, the full variable domain is DGGITQSPKYLFRKEGQNVTLSCEQNLNHDAMYWYRQDPGQGLRLIYYSQIVNDFQKGDIAEGYSVSREKKESFPLTVTSAQKNPTAFYLCASSTDSTGNQPQHFGDGTRLSIL.

The rearrangement links TRBV6-5 to TRBJ2-5; D is possibly TRBD1 or TRBD2 (5 bases each). The V end lost 5 bases, the J end lost 4 bases, and 14 bases lay between the germline ends. Germline V gene sequence: CDR1 MNHEY, CDR2 SVGAGI. There are 14 residues in the CDR3. CDR3 in amino acids: CASSPRGPRETQYF. The CDR3 nucleotides are TGTGCCAGCAGTCCCCGGGGCCCACGAGAGACCCAGTACTTC.

This chain's CDR3 is CATTKTGVETQYF. The CDR3 DNA reads as TGTGCCACCACTAAAACAGGGGTGGAGACCCAGTACTTC. V is TRBV15 and J is TRBJ2-5, with 7 bases aligning to TRBD1. CDR1 is LNHNV and CDR2 is YYDKDF in the germline V gene (reference sequence). The V and J ends lost 7 bases and 5 bases, in that order; junction bases with no gene match: 7. The CDR3 loop spans 13 amino acids.

The chain recombines TRBV6-5 with TRBJ2-3; D tentatively fits TRBD1 or TRBD2 (5 bases each). Trimming pared 2 bases from V and 2 bases from J, leaving 11 bases between. Germline V CDR1 and CDR2: MNHEY, SVGAGI. The CDR3 is made up of 15 amino acids. CDR3: CASSYALGDTDTQYF. In DNA form, the CDR3 reads TGTGCCAGCAGTTACGCACTAGGGGACACAGATACGCAGTATTTT.

Here the CDR3 DNA reads TGTGCCAGCATAGGCAGCTACACCGGGGAGCTGTTTTTT. Protein sequence: CASIGSYTGELFF. The V gene is TRBV27, the J gene TRBJ2-2; D not resolved. The CDR3 sequence is 13 residues long. V was cut by 7 bases and J by 3 bases, with 9 bases left in between. Per germline, CDR1 MNHEY and CDR2 SMNVEV (reference sequence).

This clone has only a few counts. This chain uses TRBV6-4 with TRBJ1-1; 7 bases are a match to TRBD1. CDR3 length equals 13 residues. CDR1 and CDR2 from the germline V gene are MRHNA and SNTAGT. The V gene end was trimmed by 6 bases and the J gene end by 4 bases; junction bases not matched to a gene: 5. The CDR3 nucleotides are TGTGCCAGCAGGCGAACAGGGGTCACTGAAGCTTTCTTT. This translates into CASRRTGVTEAFF.

This clone was counted once. The rearrangement joins TRBV28 to TRBJ2-2, with unresolved D. Germline-derived CDR1 and CDR2 are MDHEN and SYDVKM. This CDR3 is built from 15 residues. The V gene lost 6 bases and the J gene lost 0 bases, with 11 bases spanning the gap. The CDR3 nucleotides are TGTGCCAGCAGGATGGACGGCTCGAACACCGGGGAGCTGTTTTTT. Translating gives CASRMDGSNTGELFF.